One T cell receptor beta chain is described in this entry. Its specificity is not known. All the donors were Caucasian adults who lived in Nashville, Tennessee. CD4+ cells underwent separation, giving CD45RA+ naive and CD45RA-negative memory subsets. The assay was immunoSEQ multiplex PCR, and TCRdb's table has in-frame clones only and misses some. The sample lists about 640,000 clones; 55% to 75% were seen once. The data are from a study of shared clonotypes between healthy human individuals. Points from the study as a whole: It was the non-shared clonotypes that had lower generation probabilities than clonotypes shared by all four donors.

V lost 7 bases, J lost 3 bases, and 13 bases lay in between. Germline V gives CDR1 SQVTM, CDR2 ANQGSEA. This CDR3 has 13 amino acids. The sequencing input was memory CD4+ T cells sorted from blood. Subset indicated: CD45RA-negative fraction. This sequence was found in a woman in her 30s in good health. V is TRBV29-1 and J is TRBJ2-1; weak D call: TRBD2 (6 bases). The CDR3 DNA reads TGCAGCGCCGGAGGGGCAAACTACAATGAGCAGTTCTTC. Translation: CSAGGANYNEQFF.